The source of this T cell receptor (beta chain) is a study of sequential checkpoint blockade in melanoma. Overall study context: Maintenance nivolumab came after either treatment sequence.

Data came from immunoSEQ multiplex PCR; TCRdb stores just in-frame clones and leaves some out. The table includes roughly 12,000 clones, over 75% detected once. The CDR3 spans 15 residues. CDR1 SNHLY and CDR2 FYNNEI come from the germline V gene. Germline trimming cut 3 bases from V and 2 bases from J; bases unmatched to any gene: 4. Treatment of the sample: randomized to nivolumab then ipilimumab (arm A) or the reverse (arm B). Patients had received no earlier DNA-damaging chemotherapy. J is TRBJ2-1 and V is TRBV2; 7 bases are a match to TRBD2. The material was CD8+ T cells sorted from blood (inferred from file names), obtained from a patient given nivolumab and ipilimumab in sequence. The origin of this receptor is a human donor with melanoma. The chain's CDR3 is CASSDTRETYNEQFF. The CDR3 coding sequence is TGTGCCAGCAGTGACACGCGGGAGACCTACAATGAGCAGTTCTTC.